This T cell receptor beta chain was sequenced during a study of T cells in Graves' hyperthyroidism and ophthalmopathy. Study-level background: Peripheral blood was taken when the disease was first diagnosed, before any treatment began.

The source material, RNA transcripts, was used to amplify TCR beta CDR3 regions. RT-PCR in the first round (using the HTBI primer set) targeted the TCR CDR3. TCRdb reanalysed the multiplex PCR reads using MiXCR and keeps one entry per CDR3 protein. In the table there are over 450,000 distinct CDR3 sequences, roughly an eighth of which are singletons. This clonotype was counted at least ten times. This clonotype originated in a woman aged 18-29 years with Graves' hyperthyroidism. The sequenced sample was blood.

CDR3 nucleotides: TGTGCCAGCAGCCCGCTGGCGCCGCCGGGTTCCTACAATGAGCAGTTCTTC. It encodes CASSPLAPPGSYNEQFF. V gene TRBV13 combines with J gene TRBJ2-1; D not resolved. V lost 5 bases, J lost 1 base, and 18 bases lay in between. The germline V gene has CDR1 PRHDT and CDR2 FYEKMQ (reference sequence). The CDR3 extends over 17 amino acids.